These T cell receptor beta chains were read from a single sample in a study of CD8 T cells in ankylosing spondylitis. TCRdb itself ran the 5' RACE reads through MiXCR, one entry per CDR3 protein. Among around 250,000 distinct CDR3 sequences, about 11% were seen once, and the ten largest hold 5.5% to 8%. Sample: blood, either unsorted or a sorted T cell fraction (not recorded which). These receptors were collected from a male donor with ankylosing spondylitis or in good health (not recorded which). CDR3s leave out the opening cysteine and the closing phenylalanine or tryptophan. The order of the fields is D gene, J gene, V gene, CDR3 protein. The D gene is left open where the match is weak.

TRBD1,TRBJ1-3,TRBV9,ASSDRTGGGNTIY
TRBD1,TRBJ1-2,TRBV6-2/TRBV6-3,ASSYSTGELSNYGYT
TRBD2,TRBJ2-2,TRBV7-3,ASSRGLAGNTGELF
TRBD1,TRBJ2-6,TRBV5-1,ASSFRDRGFGANVLT
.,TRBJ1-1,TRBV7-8,ASSSYLNTEAF
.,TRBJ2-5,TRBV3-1,ASSQAGRGTQETQY
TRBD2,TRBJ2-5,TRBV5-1,ASSLALAGGVETQY
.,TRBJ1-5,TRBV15,ATSRQFVSNQPQH
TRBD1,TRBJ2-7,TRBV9,ASSVTGDRREQY
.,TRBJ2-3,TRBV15,ATSSTDSISTDTQY
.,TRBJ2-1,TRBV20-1,SAPLGANEQF
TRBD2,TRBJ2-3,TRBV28,ASSAGTSATQY
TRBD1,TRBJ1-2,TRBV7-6,ASSLAGAGQPRAGYT
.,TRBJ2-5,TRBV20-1,SAMEDATSGGTQY
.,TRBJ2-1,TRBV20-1,SARPLGGGTSSYNEQF
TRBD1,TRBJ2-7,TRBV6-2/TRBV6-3,ASSLLGTGNLYEQY
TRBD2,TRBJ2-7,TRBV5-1,ASKLSIAGDYEQY
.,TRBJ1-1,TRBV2,ASSELEGGNTEAF
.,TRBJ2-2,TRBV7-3,ASSEGLTGELF
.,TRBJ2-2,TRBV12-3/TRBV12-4,ASSPGTPKNTGELF
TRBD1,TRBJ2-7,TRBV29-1,STTGTGDEQY
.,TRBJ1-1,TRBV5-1,ASSLHQASEAF
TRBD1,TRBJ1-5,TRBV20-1,SAGTGQYQPQH
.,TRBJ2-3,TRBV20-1,SAVLEDTDTQY
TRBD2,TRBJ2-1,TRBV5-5,ASSLVLAGYNEQF
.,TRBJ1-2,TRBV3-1,ASSRAGEEDGYT
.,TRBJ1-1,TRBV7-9,ASSSDRLMNTEAF
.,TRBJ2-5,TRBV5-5,ASSLRTEEETQY
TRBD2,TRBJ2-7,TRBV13,ASSLGLAGGEQY
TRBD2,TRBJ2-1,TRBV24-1,ATSDIASGNEQF
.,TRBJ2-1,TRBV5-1,ASSVLSAATHNEQF
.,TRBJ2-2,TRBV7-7,ASSFSTGAGELF
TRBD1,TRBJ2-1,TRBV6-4,ASSEGTGGMYNEQF
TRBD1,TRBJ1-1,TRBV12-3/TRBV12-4,ASSRGEGTGNTEAF
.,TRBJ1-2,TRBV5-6,ASSLEGSGTTNYGYT
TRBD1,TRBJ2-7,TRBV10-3,AAGRQGTYEQY
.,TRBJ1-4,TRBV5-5,ASSFLTNEKLF
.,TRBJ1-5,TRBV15,ATSRFGASGEPQH
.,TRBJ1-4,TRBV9,ASSASGALNEKLF
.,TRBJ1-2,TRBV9,ASSVENRLGFT
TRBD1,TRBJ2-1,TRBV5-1,ASSLQGQGHGEQF
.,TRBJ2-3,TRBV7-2,ASSLVSEDTQY
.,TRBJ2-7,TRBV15,ATSRAYLNYEQY
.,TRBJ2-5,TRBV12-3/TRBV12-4,ASRGDQETQY
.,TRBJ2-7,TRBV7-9,ASSPQGASYEQY
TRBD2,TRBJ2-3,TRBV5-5,ASSLLAGVLTDTQY
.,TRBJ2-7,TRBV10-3,AISGGVLDEQY
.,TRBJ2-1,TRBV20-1,SAPHGYNEQF
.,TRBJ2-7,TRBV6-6,ASSYSEGHEQY
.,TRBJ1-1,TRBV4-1,ASSLRGRGENTEAF
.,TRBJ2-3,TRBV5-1,ASSFEDGSTDTQY